This T cell receptor beta chain was observed in a study of shared clonotypes between healthy human individuals. TCRdb's table, derived via immunoSEQ multiplex PCR, lists solely in-frame clones and lacks some. The sample lists more than 2 million clones, roughly 95% occurring once. CDR1 MNHEY and CDR2 SVGAGI come from the germline V gene. Losses at the gene ends were 11 bases for V and 6 bases for J; bases not matched to a gene: 15. The CDR3 is made up of 14 amino acids. Sequencing was carried out using naive CD4+ T cells sorted from blood. The sample's subset: CD45RA+ positively selected. This chain uses TRBV6-5 with TRBJ1-1; 7 bases agree with TRBD1. The receptor's source is a man between 18 and 29 years old in good health. CDR3 loop: CASSPQGERAEAFF. The CDR3 DNA reads as TGTGCCTCCTCCCCTCAGGGGGAGAGGGCTGAAGCTTTCTTT.